The sequence of this T cell receptor beta chain was determined in a study of CD8 T cells in ankylosing spondylitis. The V and J ends lost 4 bases and 10 bases, in that order; junction bases with no gene match: 4. Germline CDR1 and CDR2: SQVTM and ANQGSEA. The CDR3 runs 11 residues. In making TCR beta libraries, quantitative 5'-RACE with molecular barcodes was used. TCRdb re-called the 5' RACE reads with MiXCR, one entry per CDR3 protein. The repertoire consists of around 890,000 distinct CDR3 sequences, with 10% to 15% occurring once and the leading ten covering approximately 0.5%. Note on this clonotype: Its cognate antigen is unknown.

General study points: Matched synovial fluid from ankylosing spondylitis patients was reported to be enriched for disease-linked clones. Typical of ankylosing spondylitis blood, it appeared, was a TCR beta motif of under 10 highly homologous variants. A number of the motif variants had already been described in reactive arthritis synovial fluid and blood.

The genes are TRBV29-1 and TRBJ1-1; the match to TRBD1 covers 9 bases. The specimen was blood, either unsorted or a sorted T cell fraction (not recorded which). This TCR derives from a male donor with ankylosing spondylitis. CDR3 protein: CSVGQGVRAFF. The CDR3 nucleotides read TGCAGCGTTGGACAGGGGGTGCGAGCTTTCTTT.